Below are 29 T cell receptor beta chains sequenced from a single sample in a study of PD-L1 blockade in urothelial cancer (dated by TCRdb to 2015 to 2018). Read against the paper, the sample's time point label means: peripheral blood 6 weeks after treatment start. The library was obtained by the immunoSEQ multiplex PCR assay. In its TCRdb copy, this immuneACCESS table keeps in-frame sequences only and misses some clones. Where compared with another copy, unresolved V genes explain less than half of these, and the others have no known cause. In all, the sample holds about 120,000 clones, and roughly 91% of those were seen once. 1.5% to 2% of the sample comes from the top ten. Sequences were derived from PBMCs, sampled around atezolizumab (anti-PD-L1) treatment. The receptors come from a man aged 55 to 69 with urothelial cancer.

The chain has TRBV27 and TRBJ2-3; 7 bases match TRBD1. The germline V gene encodes CDR1 MNHEY and CDR2 SMNVEV (reference sequence). The CDR3 consists of 16 residues. The J segment lost 3 bases and the V segment lost 5 bases, leaving 11 bases of the junction unmatched. This CDR3 is CASSPTRGRGTDTQYF. Written as DNA, the CDR3 is TGTGCCAGCAGTCCCACGAGGGGGCGCGGGACAGATACGCAGTATTTT.

This clone was recorded only once. The chain has TRBV5-1 and TRBJ2-7; TRBD1 might be the D (5 bases). V lost 2 bases, J lost 0 bases, and 12 bases lay in between. The length of the CDR3 is 15 residues. Germline CDR1 and CDR2: SGHRS and YFSETQ. CDR3 amino acids: CASSFVAGNSYEQYF. The DNA for the CDR3 is TGCGCCAGCAGCTTCGTTGCAGGGAACTCCTACGAGCAGTACTTC.

This CDR3 reads CAISESAGLAGGKFSYNEQFF. As DNA, the CDR3 is TGTGCCATCAGTGAGTCGGCGGGACTAGCGGGAGGGAAATTCTCCTACAATGAGCAGTTCTTC. The rearrangement joins TRBV10-3 to TRBJ2-1; 16 nucleotides align to TRBD2. Germline V gene sequence: CDR1 ENHRY, CDR2 SYGVKD. V lost 0 bases to trimming and J lost 0 bases; unmatched junction nucleotides: 8. The CDR3 sequence is 21 residues long.

This chain joins TRBV28 and TRBJ1-2, with D unresolved. The CDR3 consists of 13 residues. The V and J ends lost 6 bases and 4 bases respectively, with 12 bases between them. CDR1 and CDR2 (germline): MDHEN, SYDVKM. The DNA of the CDR3 is TGTGCCAGCAGCCTCCTCAGATTCTATGGCTACACCTTC. Protein: CASSLLRFYGYTF.

This chain connects TRBV9 to TRBJ2-5; 10 bases are shared with TRBD2. Trimming at V came to 0 bases and at J to 0 bases, leaving 2 bases not matched to a gene. Germline assignment: CDR1 SGDLS and CDR2 YYNGEE. The CDR3 is 16 residues long. The chain's CDR3 is CASSVASGSYQETQYF. The CDR3 DNA reads as TGTGCCAGCAGCGTAGCTAGCGGGAGTTACCAAGAGACCCAGTACTTC.

The CDR3 loop is CASSRDRGFGYTF. The CDR3 region has the DNA TGTGCCAGTAGTAGGGACAGGGGGTTTGGCTACACCTTC. The J gene is TRBJ1-2, the V gene TRBV19; the match to TRBD1 covers 11 bases. The V segment lost 4 bases and the J segment 7 bases; nucleotides outside the gene matches: 2. This CDR3 has 13 amino acids. Germline V gene sequence: CDR1 LNHDA, CDR2 SQIVND (reference sequence).

The chain joins TRBV7-9 to TRBJ2-7, with a weak D call TRBD2 (5 bases). There are 14 residues in the CDR3. Trimming pared 1 base from V and 7 bases from J, leaving 14 bases between. CDR1 and CDR2 from the germline V gene are SEHNR and FQNEAQ (reference sequence). CDR3 sequence: CASSLVADSQEQYF. The CDR3 DNA reads TGTGCCAGCAGCTTAGTTGCGGACTCCCAAGAGCAGTACTTC.

V is TRBV28 and J is TRBJ2-2; D uncertain. CDR1 and CDR2 from the germline V gene are MDHEN and SYDVKM. The CDR3 is made up of 15 amino acids. V shed 8 bases and J shed 4 bases, with 17 bases lying between them. The CDR3 nucleotides are TGTGCCAGCCTCAAGGTGGGCTTCGGCACCGGGGAGCTGTTTTTT. Its translation is CASLKVGFGTGELFF.

The chain carries TRBV7-2 and TRBJ2-1, with D possibly being TRBD2 (7 bases). The CDR3 runs 15 residues. Germline V gene sequence: CDR1 SGHTA, CDR2 FQGNSA. V lost 6 bases and J 8 bases, leaving 20 bases between the germline ends. The DNA for the CDR3 is TGTGCCAGCAGGGGGGGGCGGCAAGGCCTATATGAGCAGTTCTTC. Encoded protein: CASRGGRQGLYEQFF.

The genes are TRBV10-2 and TRBJ2-7, with 10 bases that match TRBD2. Germline V lookup: CDR1 WSHSY, CDR2 SAAADI. CDR3 length: 14 residues. V was clipped by 8 bases and J by 4 bases; unmatched bases: 8. The CDR3 sequence is CASVGAGGLYEQYF. CDR3 in DNA: TGCGCCAGCGTAGGAGCGGGGGGGCTGTACGAGCAGTACTTC.

The chain employs TRBV7-2 and TRBJ2-7; D is perhaps TRBD1 (6 bases). The V gene lost 4 bases and the J gene lost 1 base, with 11 bases spanning the gap. Germline loops: CDR1 SGHTA, CDR2 FQGNSA. This CDR3 has 14 residues. The CDR3 DNA reads as TGTGCCAGCAGCTCCAACAGGGCTTCCTACGAGCAGTACTTC. Protein: CASSSNRASYEQYF.

This chain links TRBV18 with TRBJ2-7, with 9 bases aligning to TRBD1. V dropped 6 bases and J dropped 2; count of bases not matched to a gene: 8. CDR1 and CDR2 (germline): KGHSH, LQKENI. This CDR3 is built from 15 residues. CDR3 amino acids: CASSPMRTGAYEQYF. The CDR3 nucleotides are TGTGCCAGCTCTCCAATGCGGACAGGGGCCTACGAGCAGTACTTC.

The chain joins TRBV6-5 to TRBJ1-1; 9 bases align to TRBD1. The V and J ends lost 4 bases and 5 bases, in that order; junction bases with no gene match: 5. Germline V lookup: CDR1 MNHEY, CDR2 SVGAGI. The CDR3 is 14 residues long. The chain's CDR3 is CASSSGQGTTEAFF. For the CDR3, the DNA is TGTGCCAGCAGTTCCGGACAGGGGACGACTGAAGCTTTCTTT.

V and J are TRBV5-5 and TRBJ1-1; perhaps TRBD1 as D (6 bases). Germline CDR1 reads SGHKS; CDR2 reads YYEKEE (reference sequence). The CDR3 is made up of 18 amino acids. The V end was cut by 3 bases, the J end by 4 bases, with 25 bases between. The CDR3 nucleotides read TGTGCCAGCAGCTGGGGGTTTCAGGGGAGCATTTCGGGCACTGAAGCTTTCTTT. Protein: CASSWGFQGSISGTEAFF. Supplemented by reference TRBV5-5 and TRBJ1-1, the full variable domain reads DAGVTQSPTHLIKTRGQQVTLRCSPISGHKSVSWYQQVLGQGPQFIFQYYEKEERGRGNFPDRFSARQFPNYSSELNVNALLLGDSALYLCASSWGFQGSISGTEAFFGQGTRLTVV.

The chain uses TRBV4-1 and TRBJ1-2, with TRBD1 identical over 8 bases. Germline assignment: CDR1 MGHRA and CDR2 YSYEKL. The CDR3 runs to 13 residues. V shed 3 bases, J shed 3 bases, and the junction held 0 bases outside the gene matches. DNA of the CDR3: TGCGCCAGCAGCCAGACAGGGGACTATGGCTACACCTTC. It encodes CASSQTGDYGYTF.

This clone was recorded once. The J gene is TRBJ1-1, the V gene TRBV28, with 7 bases fitting TRBD1. This CDR3 is 13 amino acids long. The germline gives CDR1 MDHEN, CDR2 SYDVKM. V lost 4 bases and J lost 5; bases outside the gene matches: 4. Written as DNA, the CDR3 is TGTGCCAGCAGTTCCAGGGGGTGGACTGAAGCTTTCTTT. Protein: CASSSRGWTEAFF.

The genes are TRBV25-1 and TRBJ1-6, with D possibly matching TRBD1 (6 bases). The V end lost 1 base, the J end lost 4 bases, and 8 bases lay between the germline ends. In germline, CDR1 is MGHDK, CDR2 SYGVNS. The CDR3 has 15 amino acids. The CDR3 region is CASSEFRGYNSPLHF. Written as DNA, the CDR3 is TGTGCCAGCAGTGAATTCAGGGGTTATAATTCACCCCTCCACTTT.

The rearrangement joins TRBV5-1 to TRBJ1-6; TRBD1 agrees at 9 bases. Germline values: CDR1 SGHRS, CDR2 YFSETQ. The J segment lost 6 bases and the V segment lost 7 bases, leaving 5 bases of the junction unmatched. The CDR3 spans 14 residues. The DNA for the CDR3 is TGCGCCAGCGCCGGGACAGGGATTAATTCACCCCTCCACTTT. As protein: CASAGTGINSPLHF.

This clone occurred once. The rearrangement joins TRBV10-2 to TRBJ2-1; perhaps TRBD1 as D (5 bases). CDR3 length: 15 residues. CDR1 and CDR2 (germline): WSHSY, SAAADI. V lost 7 bases and J 8 bases, leaving 21 bases between the germline ends. The CDR3: CASIPQVGVNDEQFF. The CDR3 coding sequence is TGCGCCAGCATCCCACAGGTAGGGGTAAACGATGAGCAGTTCTTC.

The rearrangement joins TRBV27 to TRBJ2-7, with 9 bases matching TRBD1. Germline loops: CDR1 MNHEY, CDR2 SMNVEV (reference sequence). This CDR3 has 15 residues. J gave up 2 bases and V 3 bases, and 5 bases lay outside the gene matches. The CDR3 region is CASSFRTGVAYEQYF. In DNA, the CDR3 is TGTGCCAGCAGTTTCCGGACAGGGGTCGCCTACGAGCAGTACTTC.

The V gene is TRBV7-2, the J gene TRBJ2-1; TRBD2 matches at 12 bases. Germline values: CDR1 SGHTA, CDR2 FQGNSA. With 2 bases clipped from V and 6 bases from J, the junction kept 8 bases outside the gene matches. The CDR3 totals 17 residues. CDR3 sequence: CASSLRATSGSGNEQFF. The CDR3 coding sequence is TGTGCCAGCAGCTTAAGGGCGACTAGCGGGAGTGGCAATGAGCAGTTCTTC.

This clone was seen only once. The chain recombines TRBV5-6 with TRBJ2-7; weak D call: TRBD1 (6 bases). The CDR3 contains 14 residues. Germline CDR1 and CDR2: SGHDT and YYEEEE. Trimming cost V 0 bases and J 3 bases, with 10 bases left between them. The CDR3 DNA reads as TGTGCCAGCAGCTTGGGGGACACCCACTACGAGCAGTACTTC. Encoded protein: CASSLGDTHYEQYF.

V gene TRBV4-1 combines with J gene TRBJ2-7, with 7 bases fitting TRBD1. CDR1 is MGHRA and CDR2 is YSYEKL in the germline V gene. Trimming removed 9 bases from V and 3 bases from J; junction bases left unmatched: 17. There are 16 residues in the CDR3. The CDR3 bases are TGCGCCAGGGAGATTCGGGACCACAGGGGAGACTACGAGCAGTACTTC. This codes for CAREIRDHRGDYEQYF.

The chain uses TRBV2 and TRBJ2-1; D remains unclear. V lost 6 bases, J lost 7 bases, and 10 bases lay in between. This CDR3 comprises 12 residues. CDR1 and CDR2 from the germline V gene are SNHLY and FYNNEI. The CDR3 bases are TGTGCCAGCAGCCCGGTGCGGAATGAGCAGTTCTTC. Encoded protein: CASSPVRNEQFF.

This clone was seen only once. The chain employs TRBV5-1 and TRBJ2-5, with 13 bases identical to TRBD2. In germline, CDR1 is SGHRS, CDR2 YFSETQ. The CDR3 is 18 residues long. J was trimmed by 1 base and V by 4 bases; bases with no gene match: 10. Here the CDR3 reads CASSTGGTSGGAQETQYF. CDR3 DNA sequence: TGCGCCAGCAGCACCGGGGGAACTAGCGGGGGGGCCCAAGAGACCCAGTACTTC.

The genes are TRBV7-3 and TRBJ2-5; 8 bases match TRBD2. V shed 2 bases, J shed 5 bases, and the junction held 7 bases outside the gene matches. This CDR3 is 15 amino acids long. Germline V gene sequence: CDR1 SGHTA, CDR2 FQGTGA. This CDR3 is CASSLSAGGGETQYF. The CDR3, as DNA: TGTGCCAGCAGCTTATCTGCGGGAGGCGGGGAGACCCAGTACTTC.

This clone was recorded a few times. J is TRBJ1-4 and V is TRBV19; no reliable D call. CDR1 and CDR2 from the germline V gene are LNHDA and SQIVND (reference sequence). V lost 3 bases and J lost 3, with 11 bases in between. The CDR3 covers 15 residues. The CDR3 DNA sequence: TGTGCCAGTAGTATCCGACACTCAGCTAATGAAAAACTGTTTTTT. This codes for CASSIRHSANEKLFF.

This chain joins TRBV7-2 and TRBJ2-5, with 11 bases aligning to TRBD2. Germline CDR1 and CDR2: SGHTA and FQGNSA. The CDR3 totals 14 residues. Germline trimming cut 5 bases from V and 5 bases from J; bases unmatched to any gene: 4. In nucleotides, the CDR3 is TGTGCCAGCAGCCGAGGGACTAGCGGTGAGACCCAGTACTTC. This codes for CASSRGTSGETQYF.

The chain combines TRBV19 with TRBJ2-7; D gene uncertain. Germline loops: CDR1 LNHDA, CDR2 SQIVND (reference sequence). The V and J ends lost 3 bases and 0 bases respectively, with 6 bases between them. The length of the CDR3 is 13 residues. CDR3 nucleotide sequence: TGTGCCAGTAGTATGAGGCACTCCTACGAGCAGTACTTC. Translation gives CASSMRHSYEQYF.